This T cell receptor (beta chain) was found in a study of CD4 T cells in relation to SARS-CoV-2 and coronaviruses. Clones were read by immunoSEQ multiplex PCR, and TCRdb kept only the in-frame ones, dropping some. Among tens of thousands of clones, 77% were seen once, and the ten largest hold 2.8%. V shed 1 base and J shed 3 bases, with 2 bases lying between them. This CDR3 has 12 amino acids. CDR1 and CDR2 (germline): SGHNT, YYREEE (reference sequence). Regarding this clone: Its specificity is unknown.

Sequences were obtained from memory CD4+ T cells from PBMCs, cultured in vitro. This TCR was sampled from an adult with COVID-19. The chain combines TRBV5-4 with TRBJ2-1; unclear D gene. The DNA for the CDR3 is TGTGCCAGCAGCTTGTTCTACAATGAGCAGTTCTTC. Translating it yields CASSLFYNEQFF.